The 2 T cell receptor beta chains reported below all come from one sample, sequenced in a study of blood T cell repertoires in COVID-19. Repertoires were generated with immunoSEQ multiplex PCR, while TCRdb's copy carries only in-frame clones and drops some. The profile shows 140,000 to 150,000 clones, 70% to 90% of them singletons. Material for sequencing was peripheral blood. The receptors derive from a woman in her sixties with COVID-19, enrolled during active disease.

The chain combines TRBV4-1 with TRBJ1-6, with D possibly being TRBD1 (6 bases). This CDR3 is 16 amino acids long. With 1 base removed from V and 12 bases from J, the gap between germline ends came to 19 bases. Germline V gene sequence: CDR1 MGHRA, CDR2 YSYEKL. DNA for the CDR3: TGCGCCAGCAGCCAAGTATTGGGTCTAGGGGGTGTACCCCTCCACTTT. Encoded protein: CASSQVLGLGGVPLHF.

The rearrangement joins TRBV5-1 to TRBJ1-2; TRBD1 matches 9 bases. The V segment lost 3 bases and the J segment 4 bases; nucleotides outside the gene matches: 4. This CDR3 has 14 amino acids. Germline loops: CDR1 SGHRS, CDR2 YFSETQ. The CDR3 coding sequence is TGCGCCAGCAGCTGGACAGGGGAAGGCTATGGCTACACCTTC. Protein product: CASSWTGEGYGYTF.